The rows below give T cell receptor beta chains drawn from one sample of a study of T cell changes during pregnancy in multiple sclerosis. Assay used: immunoSEQ multiplex PCR; TCRdb lists only in-frame clones, some missing. Of over 25,000 clones detected, approximately 94% appear once; the ten largest clones hold around 0.38%. The sample was CD4+ T cells from peripheral blood mononuclear cells, taken in the second trimester of pregnancy. These TCRs come from a female donor with multiple sclerosis, enrolled in a pregnancy study. Each CDR3 is given with its conserved first and last residue. D genes are given only for firm matches. The size of a clone is reported for some rows only, either as once, few or many, or as a class for expanded clones.

D gene: TRBD2; J gene: TRBJ2-1; clone size: NA; V gene: TRBV5-1; CDR3 protein: CASSEGGPENEQFF; CDR3 DNA: TGCGCCAGCAGCGAGGGAGGGCCGGAGAATGAGCAGTTCTTC
D gene: NA; J gene: TRBJ2-2; clone size: NA; V gene: TRBV6-5; CDR3 protein: CASSYSIGGTGELFF; CDR3 DNA: TGTGCCAGCAGTTACTCGATAGGGGGCACCGGGGAGCTGTTTTTT
D gene: NA; J gene: TRBJ1-5; clone size: NA; V gene: TRBV11-2; CDR3 protein: CASSRGGGNQPQHF; CDR3 DNA: TGTGCCAGCTCTAGGGGAGGGGGGAATCAGCCCCAGCATTTT
D gene: NA; J gene: TRBJ2-5; clone size: NA; V gene: TRBV5-1; CDR3 protein: CASSRNGGETQYF; CDR3 DNA: TGCGCCAGCAGCAGGAATGGCGGAGAGACCCAGTACTTC
D gene: NA; J gene: TRBJ1-2; clone size: NA; V gene: TRBV29-1; CDR3 protein: CSAWNGRDYGYTF; CDR3 DNA: TGCAGCGCGTGGAATGGGCGCGACTATGGCTACACCTTC
D gene: NA; J gene: TRBJ2-1; clone size: NA; V gene: TRBV29-1; CDR3 protein: CSVANREGGEQFF; CDR3 DNA: TGCAGCGTTGCTAACAGGGAAGGGGGTGAGCAGTTCTTC
D gene: NA; J gene: TRBJ2-7; clone size: NA; V gene: TRBV19; CDR3 protein: CASSIRLVELYEQYF; CDR3 DNA: TGTGCCAGTAGTATCCGACTAGTGGAGCTCTACGAGCAGTACTTC
D gene: TRBD1; J gene: TRBJ2-7; clone size: few; V gene: TRBV7-2; CDR3 protein: CASSLSGQAYEQYF; CDR3 DNA: TGTGCCAGCAGCTTATCCGGACAGGCCTACGAGCAGTACTTC
D gene: TRBD2; J gene: TRBJ2-7; clone size: once; V gene: TRBV6-5; CDR3 protein: CASFSQAGETYEQYF; CDR3 DNA: TGTGCCAGCTTCTCCCAAGCGGGAGAAACCTACGAGCAGTACTTC
D gene: NA; J gene: TRBJ1-1; clone size: few; V gene: TRBV4-1; CDR3 protein: CASSGQGGYTEAFF; CDR3 DNA: TGCGCCAGCAGCGGCCAGGGAGGGTACACTGAAGCTTTCTTT
D gene: TRBD2; J gene: TRBJ2-1; clone size: once; V gene: TRBV4-1; CDR3 protein: CASSRTVAGGPNNEQFF; CDR3 DNA: TGCGCCAGCAGCCGGACCGTAGCGGGAGGGCCGAACAATGAGCAGTTCTTC
D gene: NA; J gene: TRBJ2-6; clone size: few; V gene: TRBV4-2; CDR3 protein: CASSSGHFSGANVLTF; CDR3 DNA: TGTGCCAGCAGCTCGGGACACTTCTCTGGGGCCAACGTCCTGACTTTC
D gene: NA; J gene: TRBJ1-5; clone size: NA; V gene: TRBV18; CDR3 protein: CASSPRRASNQPQHF; CDR3 DNA: TGTGCCAGCTCCCCCCGGCGGGCGAGCAATCAGCCCCAGCATTTT
D gene: NA; J gene: TRBJ1-1; clone size: NA; V gene: TRBV6-5; CDR3 protein: CASSIIGGNSEAFF; CDR3 DNA: TGTGCCAGCAGTATTATAGGGGGTAACTCTGAAGCTTTCTTT
D gene: TRBD1; J gene: TRBJ2-5; clone size: NA; V gene: TRBV5-8; CDR3 protein: CASSAGQGLEETQYF; CDR3 DNA: TGTGCCAGCAGCGCCGGACAGGGGTTGGAAGAGACCCAGTACTTC
D gene: TRBD2; J gene: TRBJ2-3; clone size: NA; V gene: TRBV10-3; CDR3 protein: CAIRKIAGGPVADTQYF; CDR3 DNA: TGTGCCATCAGAAAAATAGCGGGAGGGCCAGTTGCAGATACGCAGTATTTT
D gene: NA; J gene: TRBJ2-1; clone size: NA; V gene: TRBV7-3; CDR3 protein: CASSLSRGQEQFF; CDR3 DNA: TGTGCCAGCAGCTTAAGTAGGGGTCAGGAGCAGTTCTTC
D gene: NA; J gene: TRBJ1-2; clone size: NA; V gene: TRBV7-9; CDR3 protein: CASSLGQEDGYTF; CDR3 DNA: TGTGCCAGCAGCTTAGGACAGGAGGATGGCTACACCTTC
D gene: NA; J gene: TRBJ2-2; clone size: NA; V gene: TRBV4-3; CDR3 protein: CASSQWQTSNTGELFF; CDR3 DNA: TGCGCCAGCAGCCAATGGCAGACATCGAACACCGGGGAGCTGTTTTTT
D gene: NA; J gene: TRBJ2-3; clone size: NA; V gene: TRBV5-1; CDR3 protein: CASSLVSVSTDTQYF; CDR3 DNA: TGCGCCAGCAGCTTGGTTAGCGTCAGCACAGATACGCAGTATTTT
D gene: TRBD1; J gene: TRBJ2-1; clone size: few; V gene: TRBV11-3; CDR3 protein: CASSREGGQEYNEQFF; CDR3 DNA: TGTGCCAGCAGCCGAGAGGGCGGACAGGAGTACAATGAGCAGTTCTTC
D gene: TRBD2; J gene: TRBJ2-5; clone size: NA; V gene: TRBV5-1; CDR3 protein: CASSLSPGGSETQYF; CDR3 DNA: TGCGCCAGCAGCTTGTCTCCGGGGGGGTCGGAGACCCAGTACTTC
D gene: NA; J gene: TRBJ2-3; clone size: NA; V gene: TRBV18; CDR3 protein: CASSPGMVEADTQYF; CDR3 DNA: TGTGCCAGCTCACCAGGGATGGTGGAGGCAGATACGCAGTATTTT
D gene: TRBD1; J gene: TRBJ1-2; clone size: NA; V gene: TRBV6-1; CDR3 protein: CASITGVGGYTF; CDR3 DNA: TGTGCCAGCATCACAGGGGTAGGGGGCTACACCTTC
D gene: TRBD2; J gene: TRBJ2-7; clone size: NA; V gene: TRBV30; CDR3 protein: CAWKERGRYEQYF; CDR3 DNA: TGTGCCTGGAAGGAGCGGGGTAGGTACGAGCAGTACTTC
D gene: TRBD1; J gene: TRBJ2-7; clone size: NA; V gene: TRBV7-2; CDR3 protein: CAITAGTGPYEQYF; CDR3 DNA: TGTGCCATCACGGCCGGGACAGGCCCCTACGAGCAGTACTTC
D gene: TRBD1; J gene: TRBJ1-2; clone size: NA; V gene: TRBV5-5; CDR3 protein: CASSSTGAWDYGYTF; CDR3 DNA: TGTGCCAGCAGCTCGACAGGGGCTTGGGACTATGGCTACACCTTC
D gene: NA; J gene: TRBJ2-7; clone size: NA; V gene: TRBV2; CDR3 protein: CASSGEISYEQYF; CDR3 DNA: TGTGCCAGCAGTGGGGAGATCTCCTACGAGCAGTACTTC
D gene: NA; J gene: TRBJ1-4; clone size: NA; V gene: TRBV28; CDR3 protein: CASSQGGEKLFF; CDR3 DNA: TGTGCCAGCAGTCAGGGAGGTGAAAAACTGTTTTTT
D gene: TRBD2; J gene: TRBJ2-7; clone size: NA; V gene: TRBV6-1; CDR3 protein: CASSERTSGISFFYEQYF; CDR3 DNA: TGTGCCAGCAGTGAGAGGACTAGCGGGATAAGTTTCTTCTACGAGCAGTACTTC